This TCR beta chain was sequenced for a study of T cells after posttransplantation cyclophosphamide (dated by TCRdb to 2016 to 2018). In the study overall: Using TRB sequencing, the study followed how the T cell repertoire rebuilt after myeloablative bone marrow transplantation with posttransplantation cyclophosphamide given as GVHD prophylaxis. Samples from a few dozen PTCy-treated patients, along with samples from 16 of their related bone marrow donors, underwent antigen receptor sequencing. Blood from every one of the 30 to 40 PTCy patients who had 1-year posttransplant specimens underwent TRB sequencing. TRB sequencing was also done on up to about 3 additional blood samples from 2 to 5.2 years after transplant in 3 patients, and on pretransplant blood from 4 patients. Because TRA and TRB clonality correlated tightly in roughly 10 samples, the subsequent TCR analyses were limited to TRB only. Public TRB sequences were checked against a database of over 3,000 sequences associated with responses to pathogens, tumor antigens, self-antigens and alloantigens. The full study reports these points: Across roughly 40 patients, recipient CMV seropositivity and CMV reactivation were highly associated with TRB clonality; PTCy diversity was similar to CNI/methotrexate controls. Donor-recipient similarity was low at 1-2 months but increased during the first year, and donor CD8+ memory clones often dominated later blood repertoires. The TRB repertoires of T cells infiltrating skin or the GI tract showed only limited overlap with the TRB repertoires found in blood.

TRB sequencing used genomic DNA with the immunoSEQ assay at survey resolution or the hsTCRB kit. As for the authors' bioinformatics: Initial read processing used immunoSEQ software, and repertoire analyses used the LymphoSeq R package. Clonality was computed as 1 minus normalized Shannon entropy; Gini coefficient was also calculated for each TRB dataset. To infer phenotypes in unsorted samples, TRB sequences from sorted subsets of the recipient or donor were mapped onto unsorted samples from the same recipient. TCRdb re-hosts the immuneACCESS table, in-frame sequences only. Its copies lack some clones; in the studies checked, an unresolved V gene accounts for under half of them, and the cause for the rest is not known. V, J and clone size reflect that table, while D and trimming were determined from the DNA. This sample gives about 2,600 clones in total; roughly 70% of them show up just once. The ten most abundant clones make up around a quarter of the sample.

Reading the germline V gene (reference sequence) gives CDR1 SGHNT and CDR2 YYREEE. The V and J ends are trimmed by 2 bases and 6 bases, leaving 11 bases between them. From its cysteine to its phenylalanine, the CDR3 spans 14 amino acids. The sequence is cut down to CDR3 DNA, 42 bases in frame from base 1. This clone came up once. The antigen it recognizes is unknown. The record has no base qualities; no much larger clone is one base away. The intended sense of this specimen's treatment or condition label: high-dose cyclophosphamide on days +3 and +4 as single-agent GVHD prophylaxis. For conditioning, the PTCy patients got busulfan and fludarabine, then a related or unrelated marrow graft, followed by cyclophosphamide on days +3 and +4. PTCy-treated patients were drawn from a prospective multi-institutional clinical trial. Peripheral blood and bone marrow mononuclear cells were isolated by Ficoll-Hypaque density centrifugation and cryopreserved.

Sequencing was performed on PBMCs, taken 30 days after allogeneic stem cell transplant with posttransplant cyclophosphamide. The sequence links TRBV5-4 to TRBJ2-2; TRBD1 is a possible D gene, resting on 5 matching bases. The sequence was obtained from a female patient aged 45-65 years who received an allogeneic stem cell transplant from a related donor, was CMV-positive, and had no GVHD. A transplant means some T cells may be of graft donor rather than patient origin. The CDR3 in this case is CASSFDQGSGELFF. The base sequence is TGTGCCAGCAGCTTTGACCAGGGCTCCGGGGAGCTGTTTTTT.